Each of the 20 T cell receptor beta chains below was sequenced from the same sample in a study of cytomegalovirus exposure and HLA in healthy donors (dated by TCRdb to 2017 to 2019). Library preparation was by the immunoSEQ multiplex PCR assay. For the multiplex PCR, a mixture combining 60 forward primers for TCR Vbeta segments and 13 reverse primers for TCR Jbeta segments was used. The source is immuneACCESS, and TCRdb retained only in-frame sequences with V and J called. Part of the clones is not carried over; for the studies checked, unresolved V genes explain less than half of this, and the remainder is unexplained. Present in this sample are approximately 150,000 clones, around 85% of which were seen just once. In total, the top ten clones hold about 2.5% of the sample. The sequencing sample was made of PBMCs. Every receptor here comes from a male donor in good health and CMV-seronegative.

Only a few counts were recorded for this clone. The chain carries TRBV9 and TRBJ1-1; D possibly corresponds to TRBD1 (6 bases). The germline V gene encodes CDR1 SGDLS and CDR2 YYNGEE. CDR3 size: 14 residues. The V gene lost 0 bases and the J gene lost 1 base, with 7 bases spanning the gap. The CDR3 sequence: CASSVGTENTEAFF. In DNA, the CDR3 is TGTGCCAGCAGCGTAGGGACAGAGAACACTGAAGCTTTCTTT.

The chain is built from TRBV6-6 and TRBJ1-2; 7 bases align to TRBD1. V trimming: 0 bases; J trimming: 6 bases; junction bases outside the gene matches: 4. Germline V gene sequence: CDR1 MNHNY, CDR2 SVGAGI (reference sequence). The CDR3 runs 14 residues. As DNA, the CDR3 is TGTGCCAGCAGTTACTCGGGACAGAGCGATGGCTACACCTTC. The encoded protein is CASSYSGQSDGYTF.

V usage is TRBV29-1 and J usage is TRBJ2-3; TRBD2 is a possible D gene (6 bases). Trimming took 4 bases from V and 3 from J, leaving 14 bases between them. Germline V gives CDR1 SQVTM, CDR2 ANQGSEA. The CDR3 totals 14 residues. CDR3 in DNA: TGCAGCGTTGTAGGATGGGAGGATACAGATACGCAGTATTTT. Protein sequence: CSVVGWEDTDTQYF.

Remarks on this clone: This specimen includes other DNA sequences encoding the same CDR3. The J gene is TRBJ2-4, the V gene TRBV6-6, with 7 bases that match TRBD2. Looked up from germline, CDR1 is MNHNY and CDR2 is SVGAGI (reference sequence). The CDR3 loop spans 13 amino acids. The V gene end was trimmed by 6 bases and the J gene end by 5 bases; junction bases not matched to a gene: 4. The CDR3 region is CASSRGGENIQYF. The CDR3 region has the DNA TGTGCCAGCAGCCGCGGGGGAGAAAACATTCAGTACTTC.

Note on this clone: A junction end diverges from the germline sequence, so it may reflect a read error. The chain joins TRBV7-7 to TRBJ2-1, with a weak D call TRBD1 (5 bases). Germline V CDR1 and CDR2: SSHAT, FNYEAQ (reference sequence). CDR3 length equals 17 residues. Written as DNA, the CDR3 is TGTGCTAGCAGCTTAGTGCCCCCAGGGTGGGTCAACAATGAGCAGTTCTTC. This sequence encodes CASSLVPPGWVNNEQFF.

This rearrangement joins TRBV10-2 to TRBJ2-3; TRBD2 agrees at 11 bases. Looked up from germline, CDR1 is WSHSY and CDR2 is SAAADI. The CDR3 sequence is 14 residues long. V trimming: 7 bases; J trimming: 7 bases; junction bases outside the gene matches: 7. Here the CDR3 reads CASTVAGGPHTQYF. The DNA for the CDR3 is TGCGCCAGCACCGTAGCGGGGGGGCCACATACGCAGTATTTT.

In its sample, this clone was seen a few times. The genes are TRBV5-1 and TRBJ2-2, with a possible D match to TRBD1 (5 bases). The germline gives CDR1 SGHRS, CDR2 YFSETQ. Trimming stripped 1 base from V and 4 bases from J, with 14 bases between. CDR3 size: 16 residues. Here the CDR3 DNA reads TGCGCCAGCAGCTTGAGAGTGGGCAGGGTCACCGGGGAGCTGTTTTTT. Translation: CASSLRVGRVTGELFF.

This clone has just one count. The chain couples TRBV27 to TRBJ2-7, with 7 bases fitting TRBD1. J lost 3 bases, V lost 4 bases, and 3 bases had no gene match. CDR1 and CDR2 (germline): MNHEY, SMNVEV (reference sequence). The CDR3 spans 13 residues. In nucleotides, the CDR3 is TGTGCCAGCAGTTACGGGACAGTCTACGAGCAGTACTTC. It translates to CASSYGTVYEQYF.

The chain carries TRBV2 and TRBJ1-6, with D uncertain. CDR1 is SNHLY and CDR2 is FYNNEI in the germline V gene. V dropped 2 bases and J dropped 7 bases, with 9 bases sitting between them. This CDR3 is 14 amino acids long. The CDR3 bases are TGTGCCAGCAGTGAACGACGGGGAAATTCACCCCTCCACTTT. Protein sequence: CASSERRGNSPLHF.

This chain connects TRBV7-9 to TRBJ1-1; the D gene is possibly TRBD1 (5 bases). CDR1 and CDR2 from the germline V gene are SEHNR and FQNEAQ (reference sequence). V lost 7 bases to trimming and J lost 2 bases, with 20 bases between them. The CDR3 contains 16 residues. The CDR3 spells CASTGQGYSHNTEAFF. As DNA, the CDR3 is TGTGCCAGCACCGGACAAGGATATTCCCATAACACTGAAGCTTTCTTT. The full variable domain, in which reference TRBV7-9 and TRBJ1-1 provide the parts outside the CDR3, is DTGVSQNPRHKITKRGQNVTFRCDPISEHNRLYWYRQTLGQGPEFLTYFQNEAQLEKSRLLSDRFSAERPKGSFSTLEIQRTEQGDSAMYLCASTGQGYSHNTEAFFGQGTRLTVV.

The chain is built from TRBV27 and TRBJ1-6; 7 bases agree with TRBD1. The CDR3 spans 15 residues. V shed 8 bases and J 5 bases; nucleotides not matched to a gene: 9. Germline values: CDR1 MNHEY, CDR2 SMNVEV (reference sequence). CDR3 in DNA: TGTGCCAGCCGTCAAAGGGACAGCGATAATTCACCCCTCCACTTT. Its protein product is CASRQRDSDNSPLHF.

The CDR3 region is CASTRDSYEQYF. The DNA of the CDR3 is TGTGCCAGCACCCGGGACAGCTACGAGCAGTACTTC. The chain combines TRBV5-6 with TRBJ2-7; TRBD1 matches at 7 bases. Losses at the gene ends were 6 bases for V and 3 bases for J; bases not matched to a gene: 3. This CDR3 spans 12 amino acids. Germline-derived CDR1 and CDR2 are SGHDT and YYEEEE.

The chain is built from TRBV11-2 and TRBJ1-1; 7 positions match TRBD1. Trimming cost V 5 bases and J 3 bases; bases outside gene matches: 3. Germline-derived CDR1 and CDR2 are SGHAT and FQNNGV. The CDR3 is made up of 13 amino acids. This CDR3 is CASSRQGDTEAFF. The CDR3 DNA follows: TGTGCCAGCAGCAGACAGGGAGACACTGAAGCTTTCTTT. The whole variable domain, filled in from reference TRBV11-2 and TRBJ1-1, reads EAGVAQSPRYKIIEKRQSVAFWCNPISGHATLYWYQQILGQGPKLLIQFQNNGVVDDSQLPKDRFSAERLKGVDSTLKIQPAKLEDSAVYLCASSRQGDTEAFFGQGTRLTVV.

V usage is TRBV27 and J usage is TRBJ2-1, with 12 bases identical to TRBD2. The CDR3 contains 16 residues. V trimming: 5 bases; J trimming: 0 bases; junction bases outside the gene matches: 2. Germline V gene data show CDR1 as MNHEY and CDR2 as SMNVEV (reference sequence). CDR3 coding DNA: TGTGCCAGCAGTCTACTAGCGGGGGGCTCCTACAATGAGCAGTTCTTC. This translates into CASSLLAGGSYNEQFF.

V usage is TRBV30 and J usage is TRBJ2-3; TRBD2 aligns across 7 bases. CDR1 GTSNPN and CDR2 SVGIG come from the germline V gene (reference sequence). This CDR3 region has 19 residues. After removal of 5 bases from V and 2 bases from J, the junction contained 22 bases not matched to a gene. The CDR3 region is CAWGGERGPSRINTDTQYF. The CDR3 DNA sequence: TGTGCCTGGGGGGGGGAGCGGGGACCCTCCCGAATAAACACAGATACGCAGTATTTT. Drawing the rest from reference TRBV30 and TRBJ2-3, the complete variable domain is SQTIHQWPATLVQPVGSPLSLECTVEGTSNPNLYWYRQAAGRGLQLLFYSVGIGQISSEVPQNLSASRPQDRQFILSSKKLLLSDSGFYLCAWGGERGPSRINTDTQYFGPGTRLTVL.

V gene TRBV7-9 combines with J gene TRBJ1-5; weak D call: TRBD1 (5 bases). V lost 4 bases to trimming and J lost 7 bases, with 8 bases between them. Germline loops: CDR1 SEHNR, CDR2 FQNEAQ (reference sequence). The CDR3 has 12 residues. CDR3 residues: CASSSQVQPQHF. The CDR3 DNA is TGTGCCAGCAGCTCACAGGTCCAGCCCCAGCATTTT.

V gene TRBV25-1 combines with J gene TRBJ1-5; D not resolved. The V gene's germline CDR1 is MGHDK and CDR2 SYGVNS. The CDR3 is 15 amino acids. With 3 bases removed from V and 0 bases from J, the gap between germline ends came to 9 bases. In nucleotides, the CDR3 is TGTGCCAGCAGTGATGGGCAGGTTAGCAATCAGCCCCAGCATTTT. Amino acid sequence: CASSDGQVSNQPQHF.

This clone was observed once. The chain links TRBV25-1 to TRBJ1-6; 10 nucleotides agree with TRBD1. In germline, CDR1 is MGHDK, CDR2 SYGVNS. This CDR3 is 17 amino acids long. V trimming: 3 bases; J trimming: 6 bases; junction bases outside the gene matches: 8. CDR3 loop: CASSEGPGQGFNSPLHF. The CDR3 bases are TGTGCCAGCAGTGAGGGACCGGGACAGGGGTTTAATTCACCCCTCCACTTT. Variable domain in full (rest from reference TRBV25-1 and TRBJ1-6): EADIYQTPRYLVIGTGKKITLECSQTMGHDKMYWYQQDPGMELHLIHYSYGVNSTEKGDLSSESTVSRIRTEHFPLTLESARPSHTSQYLCASSEGPGQGFNSPLHFGNGTRLTVT.

The chain links TRBV5-1 to TRBJ2-1; the D gene is possibly TRBD1 (8 bases). The ends were cut back, 6 bases at V and 0 bases at J, with 16 bases in the middle. Germline lookup yields CDR1 SGHRS and CDR2 YFSETQ. CDR3 length: 16 residues. CDR3 coding DNA: TGCGCCAGCACGGGAGGACAGGGAAGCTCCTACAATGAGCAGTTCTTC. Its translation is CASTGGQGSSYNEQFF.

V gene TRBV25-1 combines with J gene TRBJ1-2, with no clear D. Germline assignment: CDR1 MGHDK and CDR2 SYGVNS. With 10 bases removed from V and 8 bases from J, the gap between germline ends came to 17 bases. The CDR3 loop spans 12 amino acids. For the CDR3, the DNA is TGTGCCACCGGGAGTGCGGCGCGGGGCTACACCTTC. It is translated as CATGSAARGYTF.